These T cell receptor beta chains were read from a single sample in a study of blood T cell repertoires in COVID-19. The assay was immunoSEQ multiplex PCR, and TCRdb's table has in-frame clones only and misses some. The table includes some 400,000 clones, 85% to 90% detected once. Specimen: peripheral blood. The receptors here all came from a man younger than 35 with active or convalescent COVID-19. CDR3s include the opening cysteine and the closing phenylalanine or tryptophan. D genes are given only for firm matches. Where a row states a size, it is once, few, many or the class of an expanded clone; other rows omit it.

d_gene	v_gene	j_gene	abundance	CDR3aa	CDR3nt
-	TRBV25-1	TRBJ1-1	-	CASSELGGWNTEAFF	TGTGCCAGCAGTGAACTGGGGGGATGGAACACTGAAGCTTTCTTT
TRBD1	TRBV19	TRBJ2-7	-	CASSTQGAFHEQYF	TGTGCCAGTAGTACTCAGGGGGCGTTCCACGAGCAGTACTTC
-	TRBV28	TRBJ2-7	-	CASSPLGLTYEQYF	TGTGCCAGCAGCCCCTTGGGGCTAACCTACGAGCAGTACTTC
TRBD1	TRBV2	TRBJ1-1	-	CASRTGAEAFF	TGTGCCAGTAGGACAGGGGCTGAAGCTTTCTTT
-	TRBV10-3	TRBJ1-1	-	CAISESALTNTEAFF	TGTGCCATCAGTGAGTCCGCACTCACGAACACTGAAGCTTTCTTT
TRBD1	TRBV28	TRBJ2-7	-	CASSSFGQGESYYEQYF	TGTGCCAGCAGTTCGTTCGGACAGGGGGAATCGTACTACGAGCAGTACTTC
-	TRBV4-3	TRBJ2-1	-	CASSQDPTQFIYNEQFF	TGCGCCAGCAGCCAAGATCCTACACAGTTCATCTACAATGAGCAGTTCTTC
TRBD1	TRBV28	TRBJ2-7	once	CASSLTGTGTEQYF	TGTGCCAGCAGTCTGACCGGGACAGGGACCGAGCAGTACTTC
TRBD2	TRBV14	TRBJ2-1	-	CATSPGLAHEQFF	TGTGCCACCTCCCCGGGACTAGCTCATGAGCAGTTCTTC
TRBD2	TRBV29-1	TRBJ2-2	-	CSVASGGTNTGELFF	TGCAGCGTAGCTAGCGGGGGTACAAACACCGGGGAGCTGTTTTTT
-	TRBV28	TRBJ1-5	-	CASSPYRDNQPQHF	TGTGCCAGCAGCCCTTACAGGGACAATCAGCCCCAGCATTTT
TRBD1	TRBV6-2/TRBV6-3	TRBJ1-1	-	CASSSPGQVRSNTEAFF	TGTGCCAGCAGTTCTCCGGGACAGGTTCGTTCGAACACTGAAGCTTTCTTT
-	TRBV28	TRBJ1-1	-	CASMARNTEAFF	TGTGCCAGCATGGCAAGAAACACTGAAGCTTTCTTT
-	TRBV28	TRBJ1-1	-	CASRGGRKNTEAFF	TGTGCCAGCCGGGGGGGACGGAAGAACACTGAAGCTTTCTTT
-	TRBV28	TRBJ1-5	-	CASSTNQPQHF	TGTGCCAGCAGTACTAATCAGCCCCAGCATTTT
-	TRBV21-1	TRBJ2-7	-	CASNIDRDGGARSSYEQYF	TGTGCCAGCAACATTGACCGGGACGGGGGAGCCAGGAGCTCCTACGAGCAGTACTTC
TRBD1	TRBV30	TRBJ1-2	-	CAWSEGQGAKYGYTF	TGTGCCTGGAGTGAAGGACAGGGGGCAAAGTATGGCTACACCTTC
-	TRBV7-9	TRBJ2-3	-	CASSPSVAGTDTQYF	TGTGCCAGCAGCCCCTCCGTGGCGGGAACGGATACGCAGTATTTT
-	TRBV19	TRBJ1-2	-	CASSLEVPRDGYTF	TGTGCCAGTAGCCTCGAGGTCCCGCGGGATGGCTACACCTTC
TRBD2	TRBV28	TRBJ2-1	-	CASSFGGRPPNEQFF	TGTGCCAGCAGTTTCGGCGGGAGGCCGCCTAATGAGCAGTTCTTC
-	TRBV4-2	TRBJ2-7	-	CASSQEVERGAPYEQYF	TGTGCCAGCAGCCAAGAGGTCGAACGGGGGGCCCCCTACGAGCAGTACTTC
TRBD1	TRBV28	TRBJ1-4	few	CASSSGTGGFNEKLFF	TGTGCCAGCAGTTCGGGGACAGGGGGATTTAATGAAAAACTGTTTTTT
TRBD2	TRBV6-2/TRBV6-3	TRBJ2-7	-	CASSYQAGNYEQYF	TGTGCCAGCAGTTACCAAGCGGGGAACTACGAGCAGTACTTC
TRBD2	TRBV18	TRBJ2-5	-	CASSLMLAGEETQYF	TGTGCCAGCTCATTGATGCTAGCGGGAGAAGAGACCCAGTACTTC
-	TRBV29-1	TRBJ1-1	-	CSVLGEVTEAFF	TGCAGCGTTTTGGGGGAGGTTACTGAAGCTTTCTTT
TRBD1	TRBV5-1	TRBJ1-5	-	CASSMTGSNQPQHF	TGCGCCAGCAGCATGACAGGGAGCAATCAGCCCCAGCATTTT
TRBD1	TRBV15	TRBJ2-7	once	CATSSGQGAGGGIGYEQYF	TGTGCCACCAGCAGCGGACAGGGGGCCGGGGGCGGAATCGGGTACGAGCAGTACTTC
TRBD2	TRBV5-1	TRBJ2-7	-	CASSLGLAGGLSYQQYF	TGCGCCAGCAGCTTGGGGCTAGCGGGAGGTCTATCCTACCAGCAGTACTTC
-	TRBV6-5	TRBJ1-5	-	CASCGRTDSNQPQHF	TGTGCCAGTTGCGGACGGACAGATAGCAATCAGCCCCAGCATTTT
TRBD1	TRBV6-1	TRBJ1-5	-	CASSERGGQGLNQPQHF	TGTGCCAGCAGTGAAAGAGGGGGACAGGGGTTGAATCAGCCCCAGCATTTT
-	TRBV9	TRBJ1-5	-	CASSEVPDQPQHF	TGTGCCAGCAGTGAGGTCCCCGATCAGCCCCAGCATTTT
TRBD1	TRBV7-8	TRBJ1-5	-	CASSPGDRDQPQHF	TGTGCCAGCAGCCCAGGGGACAGGGATCAGCCCCAGCATTTT
-	TRBV28	TRBJ2-2	-	CASTQNTGELFF	TGTGCCAGCACCCAAAACACCGGGGAGCTGTTTTTT
-	TRBV7-9	TRBJ2-6	few	CASLDSGANVLTF	TGTGCCAGTCTAGACTCTGGGGCCAACGTGCTGACTTTC
TRBD2	TRBV6-2/TRBV6-3	TRBJ2-1	-	CASSIGLAGAYNEQFF	TGTGCCAGCAGCATCGGACTAGCGGGAGCCTACAATGAGCAGTTCTTC
TRBD1	TRBV19	TRBJ1-4	-	CASSPGTGVEKLFF	TGTGCCAGTAGTCCCGGGACAGGTGTTGAAAAACTGTTTTTT
-	TRBV6-5	TRBJ1-3	-	CASSYSGGSGNTIYF	TGTGCCAGCAGTTATTCTGGGGGGTCTGGAAACACCATATATTTT
TRBD1	TRBV2	TRBJ1-6	-	CASSEGTGGNSPLHF	TGTGCCAGCAGTGAGGGGACAGGGGGTAATTCACCCCTCCACTTT
TRBD1	TRBV7-9	TRBJ1-1	-	CASSLGTGTLNTEAFF	TGTGCCAGCAGCTTAGGGACAGGGACCTTAAACACTGAAGCTTTCTTT
TRBD2	TRBV19	TRBJ2-2	-	CASRSGLGYTGELFF	TGTGCCAGCAGGTCGGGACTAGGGTACACCGGGGAGCTGTTTTTT
-	TRBV19	TRBJ2-7	-	CASSIEPRGYSYEQYF	TGTGCCAGTAGTATTGAGCCCCGGGGTTACTCCTACGAGCAGTACTTC
-	TRBV6-4	TRBJ1-1	few	CASSDSATEAFF	TGTGCCAGCAGTGACTCGGCCACTGAAGCTTTCTTT
-	TRBV28	TRBJ1-2	-	CASSFPRGRDNLYGYTF	TGTGCCAGCAGTTTCCCCCGGGGCCGGGACAACCTCTATGGCTACACCTTC
TRBD2	TRBV9	TRBJ2-1	-	CASSPPSGRANEQFF	TGTGCCAGCAGCCCCCCCAGCGGGAGGGCCAATGAGCAGTTCTTC
-	TRBV5-8	TRBJ2-7	-	CASTLRDLTYEQYF	TGTGCCAGCACCCTCCGGGACTTAACCTACGAGCAGTACTTC
-	TRBV21-1	TRBJ2-3	-	CASSKAAGVGDTQYF	TGTGCCAGCAGCAAAGCGGCGGGAGTAGGAGATACGCAGTATTTT
-	TRBV7-6	TRBJ2-3	-	CASSIMDISTTDTQYF	TGTGCCAGCAGCATCATGGACATCTCTACCACAGATACGCAGTATTTT